These 25 T cell receptor beta chains share one sample of origin, sequenced in a study of T-cell reconstitution after alpha-beta-depleted transplantation in children. The TCRbeta library incorporated unique molecular identifiers. From the PCR reads, TCRdb called clonotypes with MiXCR, one entry per CDR3 protein. The sample carries approximately 340,000 distinct CDR3 sequences, approximately 10% recorded once. The sequencing here drew on PBMCs from the stem cell graft donor, taken from the stem cell graft. The receptors derive from a human donor who donated a stem cell graft to a child with acute lymphoblastic leukemia.

This clonotype was observed a few times. The gene calls are TRBV7-2 and TRBJ2-2, with D perhaps assigned TRBD1 or TRBD2 (5 bases each). This CDR3 contains 16 residues. The germline CDR1 and CDR2 sequences are SGHTA and FQGNSA. V lost 1 base and J 2 bases, leaving 11 bases between the germline ends. CDR3 in amino acids: CASSLGLGVNTGELFF. In DNA, the CDR3 is TGTGCCAGCAGCTTAGGCCTGGGGGTTAACACCGGGGAGCTGTTTTTT.

The V gene is TRBV5-1, the J gene TRBJ2-1; D may be TRBD1 or TRBD2 (7 bases each). Germline V gene sequence: CDR1 SGHRS, CDR2 YFSETQ. The CDR3 sequence is 19 residues long. Trimming removed 4 bases at V and 4 bases at J, with 27 bases between. The CDR3 spells CASSTRDRSTSVGYNEQFF. The CDR3 coding sequence is TGCGCCAGCAGCACCCGGGACAGAAGTACTAGCGTGGGGTACAATGAGCAGTTCTTC.

There are a few counts of this clonotype. The chain uses TRBV9 and TRBJ2-1; 12 bases map to TRBD2. The CDR3 extends over 18 amino acids. After removal of 3 bases from V and 0 bases from J, the junction contained 7 bases not matched to a gene. Germline CDR1 SGDLS, CDR2 YYNGEE. In DNA, the CDR3 is TGTGCCAGCAGCGCACGGACTAGCGGGATAAGCTCCTACAATGAGCAGTTCTTC. The encoded protein is CASSARTSGISSYNEQFF.

This clonotype was picked up many times. The rearrangement joins TRBV9 to TRBJ2-3; D is possibly TRBD2 (5 bases). Trimming removed 3 bases from V and 5 bases from J, with 16 bases in between. The germline V gene has CDR1 SGDLS and CDR2 YYNGEE. CDR3 length: 15 residues. The CDR3 nucleotides are TGTGCCAGCAGCGCTCACCTAGAGCGGAGAGATACGCAGTATTTT. Translating gives CASSAHLERRDTQYF.

This chain connects TRBV28 to TRBJ2-7, with no clear D. V lost 4 bases and J lost 4, with 8 bases in between. This CDR3 comprises 12 residues. Germline V gene data show CDR1 as MDHEN and CDR2 as SYDVKM. CDR3 protein: CASSSRMYEQYF. DNA for the CDR3: TGTGCCAGCAGTTCCAGGATGTACGAGCAGTACTTC.

The chain employs TRBV7-8 and TRBJ2-2; 8 bases are shared with TRBD2. The V gene's germline CDR1 is SGHVS and CDR2 FQNEAQ. This CDR3 is 18 amino acids long. V lost 5 bases and J lost 3; bases outside the gene matches: 14. CDR3 protein: CASSPLATGGPYTGELFF. The CDR3, as DNA: TGTGCCAGCAGCCCCCTAGCGACGGGAGGGCCTTACACCGGGGAGCTGTTTTTT.

As regards this clonotype: Mismatch with germline at one junction end may stem from a read error. The chain employs TRBV7-8 and TRBJ1-1, with unresolved D. CDR3 length: 15 amino acids. Looked up from germline, CDR1 is SGHVS and CDR2 is FQNEAQ. CDR3 residues: CASSLHGTLNTKAFF. The CDR3 DNA reads as TGTGCCAGCAGCTTACACGGCACTTTGAACACTAAAGCTTTCTTT.

This clonotype showed up just a few times. The chain links TRBV7-6 to TRBJ2-3; D not certain. CDR3 length: 14 residues. CDR1 is SGHVS, CDR2 FNYEAQ, per germline. Trimming stripped 2 bases from V and 0 bases from J, with 6 bases between. The CDR3 DNA sequence: TGTGCCAGCAGCTTACCCCCTAGCACAGATACGCAGTATTTT. Amino acids: CASSLPPSTDTQYF.

The V and J genes are TRBV7-9 and TRBJ2-7; TRBD1 matches 7 bases. Germline lookup yields CDR1 SEHNR and CDR2 FQNEAQ (reference sequence). V lost 6 bases to trimming and J lost 2 bases; unmatched junction nucleotides: 13. This CDR3 has 16 residues. CDR3 nucleotide sequence: TGTGCCAGCAGTTCCCATGGAACCCAGGGGGCCTACGAGCAGTACTTC. It encodes CASSSHGTQGAYEQYF.

The V call is TRBV7-9, the J call TRBJ2-3; perhaps TRBD2 as D (6 bases). Between the trimmed V and J ends, which lost 5 bases and 4 bases, there was a span of 19 bases. From germline, CDR1 is SEHNR and CDR2 FQNEAQ (reference sequence). There are 16 residues in the CDR3. The chain's CDR3 is CASSGSRLREADTQYF. The CDR3 DNA reads as TGTGCCAGCAGCGGAAGTAGACTGAGGGAGGCAGATACGCAGTATTTT.

The chain has TRBV11-2 and TRBJ2-2; D remains unclear. The length of the CDR3 is 14 residues. V gave up 2 bases and J gave up 3 bases, with 7 bases separating them. The V gene's germline CDR1 is SGHAT and CDR2 FQNNGV. This CDR3 is CASSLNSYTGELFF. The CDR3 region has the DNA TGTGCCAGCAGCTTAAACAGCTACACCGGGGAGCTGTTTTTT.

This clonotype has just a few counts. This chain joins TRBV12-3 or TRBV12-4 and TRBJ2-2; D unresolved. The length of the CDR3 is 14 residues. The V and J ends lost 6 bases and 6 bases respectively, with 14 bases between them. CDR3 coding DNA: TGTGCCAGCAGCCTCATTTATCTGGCCGGGGAGCTGTTTTTT. Encoded protein: CASSLIYLAGELFF.

This clonotype was seen a few times. CDR3 nucleotide sequence: TGTGCCAGCAGCCTCCGCGGGAGTCCCAACTACGAGCAGTACTTC. As protein: CASSLRGSPNYEQYF. This chain links TRBV7-9 with TRBJ2-7; 7 bases map to TRBD2. This CDR3 region has 15 residues. Germline CDR1 reads SEHNR; CDR2 reads FQNEAQ (reference sequence). V was clipped by 5 bases and J by 3 bases; unmatched bases: 10.

This clonotype was observed a few times. This sequence joins TRBV4-1 and TRBJ2-1; the match to TRBD2 covers 7 bases. CDR1 and CDR2 from the germline V gene are MGHRA and YSYEKL. V shed 0 bases, J shed 4 bases, and the junction held 12 bases outside the gene matches. The length of the CDR3 is 18 residues. The CDR3 nucleotides read TGCGCCAGCAGCCAAGATATCGCGGGGGAACTTAGTTACAATGAGCAGTTCTTC. Residues: CASSQDIAGELSYNEQFF.

About this clonotype itself: A read error may account for a junction end that differs from germline. The chain joins TRBV23-1 to TRBJ2-1; 15 nucleotides align to TRBD2. TRBV23-1 belongs to the ORF category, with a function that is uncertain. The CDR3 extends over 23 amino acids. The CDR3 sequence: CASSQVPFLPGLAGGRAYNEQFF. The CDR3 region has the DNA TGTGCCAGCAGTCAAGTTCCCTTCTTACCGGGACTAGCGGGGGGACGAGCCTACAATGAGCAGTTCTTC.

This clonotype was picked up many times. The V gene is TRBV29-1, the J gene TRBJ2-1; TRBD1 might be the D (7 bases). Between the trimmed V and J ends, which lost 6 bases and 4 bases, there was a span of 13 bases. Germline CDR1 is SQVTM and CDR2 is ANQGSEA. CDR3 size: 13 residues. CDR3 DNA: TGCAGCGTCCAGGGGGGACAGTACAATGAGCAGTTCTTC. Translation gives CSVQGGQYNEQFF.

This clonotype was found many times. This chain joins TRBV7-2 and TRBJ2-7, with TRBD2 identical over 10 bases. The ends lost 0 bases at V and 5 bases at J; junction bases unmatched: 4. Germline CDR1 reads SGHTA; CDR2 reads FQGNSA. The CDR3 has 15 residues. CDR3 bases: TGTGCCAGCAGCTTAGCTATGGGGACTAGCGACGAGCAGTACTTC. This sequence encodes CASSLAMGTSDEQYF.

The CDR3 bases are TGTGCCAGCAGTGATTCTGGTGGTGAGCAGTTCTTC. Encoded protein: CASSDSGGEQFF. The chain joins TRBV6-4 to TRBJ2-1; no clear D. CDR1 MRHNA and CDR2 SNTAGT come from the germline V gene. The length of the CDR3 is 12 residues. Trimming pared 3 bases from V and 9 bases from J, leaving 9 bases between.

This chain joins TRBV5-1 and TRBJ2-3, with 8 bases matching TRBD2. The CDR3 sequence is 14 residues long. The junction had 6 bases not matched to a gene; V was cut back by 4 bases and J by 5 bases. Germline V CDR1 and CDR2: SGHRS, YFSETQ. The CDR3: CASSPLLAGDTQYF. The CDR3 bases are TGCGCCAGCAGCCCCCTTCTAGCGGGAGATACGCAGTATTTT.

The chain carries TRBV24-1 and TRBJ1-2; TRBD1 might be the D (5 bases). Trimming cost V 5 bases and J 3 bases, with 21 bases left between them. The CDR3 contains 17 residues. Germline V CDR1 and CDR2: KGHDR, SFDVKD. The CDR3 DNA sequence: TGTGCCACCAGTGTCCCCCAGGGAGGGAGGGAGGACTATGGCTACACCTTC. It translates to CATSVPQGGREDYGYTF.

This clonotype appeared a few times. J is TRBJ1-4 and V is TRBV4-2; the D gene is possibly TRBD1 (6 bases). Germline V gene data show CDR1 as LGHNA and CDR2 as YNFKEQ. The germline V and J ends were trimmed by 3 bases and 4 bases, with 18 bases remaining between them. This CDR3 has 17 amino acids. The DNA of the CDR3 is TGTGCCAGCAGCCACTACTGGGGGGCGGTAGATAATGAAAAACTGTTTTTT. The encoded protein is CASSHYWGAVDNEKLFF.

This clonotype has a handful of counts. This sequence may be a read error, since a much larger clone differs from it by one base. V gene TRBV5-1 combines with J gene TRBJ2-4, with D perhaps TRBD1 or TRBD2 (5 bases each). This CDR3 comprises 17 residues. CDR1 SGHRS and CDR2 YFSETQ come from the germline V gene. The CDR3 sequence: CASSSRELGAAKNSQYF. The CDR3 bases are TGCGCCAGCAGCTCACGCGAACTAGGGGCGGCCAAAAACAGTCAGTACTTC.

This clonotype showed up just a few times. The gene calls are TRBV20-1 and TRBJ2-1, with D tentatively TRBD2 (6 bases). The germline V gene has CDR1 DFQATT and CDR2 SNEGSKA (reference sequence). The CDR3 is 12 residues long. V was shortened by 1 base and J by 8 bases, with 9 bases between the two germline ends. The CDR3 spells CSARVSSDEQFF. The CDR3 coding sequence is TGCAGTGCTAGAGTCTCTAGCGATGAGCAGTTCTTC.

Of note for this clonotype: At one end, the junction sequence differs from germline, possibly due to a read error. The CDR3 DNA sequence: TGTGCTAGCAGCCCGGACAGGCGGGGGGAAAAACTGTTTTTT. Protein sequence: CASSPDRRGEKLFF. The chain uses TRBV7-7 and TRBJ1-4; 7 nucleotides line up with TRBD1. The CDR3 totals 14 residues. CDR1 is SSHAT, CDR2 FNYEAQ, per germline (reference sequence).

The genes are TRBV20-1 and TRBJ1-1; 8 bases are shared with TRBD1. Per germline, CDR1 DFQATT and CDR2 SNEGSKA (reference sequence). This CDR3 contains 13 residues. The J segment lost 7 bases and the V segment lost 6 bases, leaving 10 bases of the junction unmatched. The CDR3 DNA follows: TGCAGTGCGCGCGGGACAGGATCGGTTGAAGCTTTCTTT. Residues: CSARGTGSVEAFF.